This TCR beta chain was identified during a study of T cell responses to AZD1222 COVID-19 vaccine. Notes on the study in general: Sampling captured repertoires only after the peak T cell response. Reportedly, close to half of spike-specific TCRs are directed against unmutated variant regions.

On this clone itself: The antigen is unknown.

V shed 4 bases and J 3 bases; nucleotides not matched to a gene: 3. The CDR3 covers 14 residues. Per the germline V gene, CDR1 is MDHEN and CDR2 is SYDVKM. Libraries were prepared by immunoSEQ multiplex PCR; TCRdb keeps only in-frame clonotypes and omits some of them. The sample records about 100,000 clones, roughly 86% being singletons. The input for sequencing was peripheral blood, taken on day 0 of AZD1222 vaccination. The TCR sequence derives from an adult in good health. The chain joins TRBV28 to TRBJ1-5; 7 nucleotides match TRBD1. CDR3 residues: CASSSGGLNQPQHF. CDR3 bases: TGTGCCAGCAGTTCAGGGGGTCTCAATCAGCCCCAGCATTTT.